This TCR beta chain was obtained from a study of cytomegalovirus exposure and HLA in healthy donors. The CDR3 has 14 amino acids. Germline-derived CDR1 and CDR2 are LNHDA and SQIVND (reference sequence). V gave up 6 bases and J gave up 6 bases, with 15 bases separating them. It was with 60 Vbeta and 13 Jbeta primers that the PCR ran. This table comes from immunoSEQ multiplex PCR, and its TCRdb copy is limited to in-frame clones, with some not included. The sample consists of roughly 110,000 clones, roughly 80% of them appearing once. V is TRBV19 and J is TRBJ2-1; D might be TRBD2 (7 bases). Sample: PBMCs. The TCR was taken from a man between 25 and 39 years old in good health and CMV-seronegative. CDR3 sequence reads: CASRFRGGGNEQFF. The CDR3 DNA reads TGTGCCAGTAGGTTTAGGGGGGGTGGCAATGAGCAGTTCTTC.